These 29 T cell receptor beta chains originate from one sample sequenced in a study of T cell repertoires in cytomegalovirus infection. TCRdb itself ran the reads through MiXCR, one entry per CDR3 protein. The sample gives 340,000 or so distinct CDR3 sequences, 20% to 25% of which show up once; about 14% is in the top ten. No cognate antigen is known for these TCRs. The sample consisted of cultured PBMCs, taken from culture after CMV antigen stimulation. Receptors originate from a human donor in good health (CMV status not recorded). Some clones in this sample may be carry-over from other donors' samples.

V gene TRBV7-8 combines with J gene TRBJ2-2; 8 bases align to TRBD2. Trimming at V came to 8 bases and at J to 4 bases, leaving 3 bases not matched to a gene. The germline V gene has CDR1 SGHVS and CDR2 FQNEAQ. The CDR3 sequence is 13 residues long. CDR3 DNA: TGTGCCAGCGGCCGGGGGGGCACCGGGGAGCTGTTTTTT. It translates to CASGRGGTGELFF.

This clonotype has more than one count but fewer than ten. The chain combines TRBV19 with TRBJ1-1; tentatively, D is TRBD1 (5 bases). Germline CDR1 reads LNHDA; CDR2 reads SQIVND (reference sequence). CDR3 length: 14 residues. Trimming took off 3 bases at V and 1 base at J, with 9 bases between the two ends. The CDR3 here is CASSMWGPNTEAFF. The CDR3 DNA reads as TGTGCCAGTAGTATGTGGGGACCGAACACTGAAGCTTTCTTT.

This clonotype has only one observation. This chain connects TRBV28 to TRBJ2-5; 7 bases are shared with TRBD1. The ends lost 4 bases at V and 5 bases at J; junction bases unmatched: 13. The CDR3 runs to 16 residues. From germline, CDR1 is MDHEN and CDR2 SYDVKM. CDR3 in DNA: TGTGCCAGCAGTTCAAGAACAGGGGTTGGCATCGAGACCCAGTACTTC. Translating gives CASSSRTGVGIETQYF.

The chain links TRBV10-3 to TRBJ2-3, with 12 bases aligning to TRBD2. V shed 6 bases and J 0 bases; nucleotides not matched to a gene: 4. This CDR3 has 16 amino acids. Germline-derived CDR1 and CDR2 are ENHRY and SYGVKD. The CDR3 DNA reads TGTGCCATCAGCGGACTAGCGGGGTCTAGCACAGATACGCAGTATTTT. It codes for CAISGLAGSSTDTQYF.

This CDR3 is CASRVTALNTEAFF. In DNA form, the CDR3 reads TGTGCCAGCCGGGTGACAGCGCTGAACACTGAAGCTTTCTTT. The V and J genes are TRBV12-3 or TRBV12-4 and TRBJ1-1, with D maybe TRBD1 (5 bases). The CDR3 spans 14 residues. Between the trimmed V and J ends, which lost 8 bases and 0 bases, there was a span of 13 bases.

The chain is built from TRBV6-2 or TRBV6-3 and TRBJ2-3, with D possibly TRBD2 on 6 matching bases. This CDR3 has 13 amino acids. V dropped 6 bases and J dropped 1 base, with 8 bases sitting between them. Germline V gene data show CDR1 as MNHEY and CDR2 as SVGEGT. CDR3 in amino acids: CASRTRGTDTQYF. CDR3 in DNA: TGTGCCAGCAGGACTAGAGGCACAGATACGCAGTATTTT.

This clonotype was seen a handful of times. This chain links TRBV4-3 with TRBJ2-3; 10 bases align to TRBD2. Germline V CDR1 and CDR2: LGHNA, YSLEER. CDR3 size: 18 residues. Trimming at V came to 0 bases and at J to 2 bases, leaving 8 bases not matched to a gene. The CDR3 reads CASSQDLLAGAYTDTQYF. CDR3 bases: TGCGCCAGCAGCCAAGATTTGCTAGCGGGAGCGTACACAGATACGCAGTATTTT.

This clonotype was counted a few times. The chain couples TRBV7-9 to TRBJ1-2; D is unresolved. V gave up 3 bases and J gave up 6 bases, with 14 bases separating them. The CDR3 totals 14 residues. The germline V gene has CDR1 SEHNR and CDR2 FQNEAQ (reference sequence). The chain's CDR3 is CASSFREYQHGYTF. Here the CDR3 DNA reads TGTGCCAGCAGCTTCCGGGAGTATCAGCATGGCTACACCTTC. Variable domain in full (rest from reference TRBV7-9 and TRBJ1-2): DTGVSQNPRHKITKRGQNVTFRCDPISEHNRLYWYRQTLGQGPEFLTYFQNEAQLEKSRLLSDRFSAERPKGSFSTLEIQRTEQGDSAMYLCASSFREYQHGYTFGSGTRLTVV.

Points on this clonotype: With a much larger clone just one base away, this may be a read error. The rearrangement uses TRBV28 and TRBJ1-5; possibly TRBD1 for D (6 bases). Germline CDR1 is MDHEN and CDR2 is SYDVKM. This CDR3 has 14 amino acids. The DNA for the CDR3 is TGTGCCAGCGGTTTGTATCAGGGGCATCAGCCCCAGCATTTT. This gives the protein CASGLYQGHQPQHF.

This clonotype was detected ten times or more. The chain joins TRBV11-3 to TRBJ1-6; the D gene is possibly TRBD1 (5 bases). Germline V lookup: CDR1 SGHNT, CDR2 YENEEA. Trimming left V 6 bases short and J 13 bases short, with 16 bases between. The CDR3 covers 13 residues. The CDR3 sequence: CASSSDRRRPLHF. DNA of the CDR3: TGTGCCAGCAGTTCAGACAGACGCCGGCCCCTCCACTTT.

CDR3 DNA sequence: TGTGCCAGCAGCTTAAGAGGGAGCGGGAGTCAGAAGACCCAGTACTTC. Residues: CASSLRGSGSQKTQYF. The genes are TRBV7-2 and TRBJ2-5, with TRBD2 identical over 8 bases. V lost 2 bases, J lost 6 bases, and 11 bases stayed unmatched. This CDR3 has 16 amino acids. Germline V gene lookup returns CDR1 SGHTA and CDR2 FQGNSA. Based on the CDR3 plus reference TRBV7-2 and TRBJ2-5, the full variable domain is GAGVSQSPSNKVTEKGKDVELRCDPISGHTALYWYRQSLGQGLEFLIYFQGNSAPDKSGLPSDRFSAERTGGSVSTLTIQRTQQEDSAVYLCASSLRGSGSQKTQYFGPGTRLLVL.

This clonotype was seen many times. The CDR3: CASSRSLAETYEQYF. DNA of the CDR3: TGTGCCAGCAGCAGATCACTAGCGGAAACCTACGAGCAGTACTTC. The genes are TRBV7-2 and TRBJ2-7, with 8 bases lining up with TRBD2. There are 15 residues in the CDR3. CDR1 SGHTA and CDR2 FQGNSA come from the germline V gene. Losses at the gene ends were 5 bases for V and 2 bases for J; bases not matched to a gene: 8.

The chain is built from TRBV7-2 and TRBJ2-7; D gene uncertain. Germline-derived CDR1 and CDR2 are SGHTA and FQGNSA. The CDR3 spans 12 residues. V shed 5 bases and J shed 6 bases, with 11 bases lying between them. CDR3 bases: TGTGCCAGCAGCCCCGCCTTCGGCGAGCAGTACTTC. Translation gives CASSPAFGEQYF. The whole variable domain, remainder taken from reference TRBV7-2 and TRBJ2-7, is GAGVSQSPSNKVTEKGKDVELRCDPISGHTALYWYRQSLGQGLEFLIYFQGNSAPDKSGLPSDRFSAERTGGSVSTLTIQRTQQEDSAVYLCASSPAFGEQYFGPGTRLTVT.

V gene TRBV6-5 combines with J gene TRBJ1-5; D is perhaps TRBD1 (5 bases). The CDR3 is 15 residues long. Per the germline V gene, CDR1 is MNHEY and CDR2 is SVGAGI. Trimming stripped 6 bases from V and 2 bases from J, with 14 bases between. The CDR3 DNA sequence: TGTGCCAGCAGCCAAGCAGGGTCGGGCAATCAGCCCCAGCATTTT. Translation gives CASSQAGSGNQPQHF.

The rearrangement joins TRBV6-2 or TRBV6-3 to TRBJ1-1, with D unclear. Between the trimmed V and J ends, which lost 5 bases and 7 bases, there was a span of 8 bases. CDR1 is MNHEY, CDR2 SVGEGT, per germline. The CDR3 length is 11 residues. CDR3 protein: CASSIRGEAFF. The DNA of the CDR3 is TGTGCCAGCAGTATTCGGGGTGAAGCTTTCTTT.

CDR3 in amino acids: CASSLDGGSGNPYF. In nucleotides, the CDR3 is TGTGCCAGCAGCTTAGATGGCGGGAGCGGAAATCCGTATTTT. The chain links TRBV7-2 to TRBJ2-3; the match to TRBD2 covers 7 bases. V lost 1 base to trimming and J lost 14 bases; unmatched junction nucleotides: 12. Germline loops: CDR1 SGHTA, CDR2 FQGNSA. The CDR3 consists of 14 residues. Based on the CDR3 plus reference TRBV7-2 and TRBJ2-3, the full variable domain is GAGVSQSPSNKVTEKGKDVELRCDPISGHTALYWYRQSLGQGLEFLIYFQGNSAPDKSGLPSDRFSAERTGGSVSTLTIQRTQQEDSAVYLCASSLDGGSGNPYFGPGTRLTVL.

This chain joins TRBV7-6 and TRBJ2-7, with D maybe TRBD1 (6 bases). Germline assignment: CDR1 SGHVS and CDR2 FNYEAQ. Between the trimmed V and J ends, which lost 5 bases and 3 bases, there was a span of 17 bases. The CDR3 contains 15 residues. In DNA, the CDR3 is TGTGCCAGCAGCCCCCAGGGGAGTCTTAACTACGAGCAGTACTTC. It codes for CASSPQGSLNYEQYF.

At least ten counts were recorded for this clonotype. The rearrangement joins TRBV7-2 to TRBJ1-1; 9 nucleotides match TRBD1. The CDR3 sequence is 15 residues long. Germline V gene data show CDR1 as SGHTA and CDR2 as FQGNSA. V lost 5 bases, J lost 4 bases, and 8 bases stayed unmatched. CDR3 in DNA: TGTGCCAGCAGCACCCGACAGGGGGGGTCCACTGAAGCTTTCTTT. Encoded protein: CASSTRQGGSTEAFF.

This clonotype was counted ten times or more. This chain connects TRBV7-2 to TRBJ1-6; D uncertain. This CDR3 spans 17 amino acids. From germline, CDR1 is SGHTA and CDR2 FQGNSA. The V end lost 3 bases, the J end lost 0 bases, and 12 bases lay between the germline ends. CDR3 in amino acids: CASSFDTTSSYNSPLHF. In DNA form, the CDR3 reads TGTGCCAGCAGCTTTGACACGACGAGCTCCTATAATTCACCCCTCCACTTT.

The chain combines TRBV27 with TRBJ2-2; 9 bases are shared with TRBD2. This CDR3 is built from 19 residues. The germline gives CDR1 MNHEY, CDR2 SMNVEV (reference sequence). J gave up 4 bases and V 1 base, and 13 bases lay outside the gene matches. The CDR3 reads CASSLYHRLAAPSTGELFF. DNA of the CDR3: TGTGCCAGCAGTTTATATCACAGACTAGCGGCTCCGTCCACCGGGGAGCTGTTTTTT.

The CDR3 is CASRKLAGVVDEQFF. The CDR3 nucleotides are TGTGCCAGCAGGAAACTAGCGGGAGTTGTGGATGAGCAGTTCTTC. The chain combines TRBV2 with TRBJ2-1, with 11 nucleotides matching TRBD2. The CDR3 totals 15 residues. V lost 6 bases and J lost 8; bases outside the gene matches: 9. From germline, CDR1 is SNHLY and CDR2 FYNNEI.

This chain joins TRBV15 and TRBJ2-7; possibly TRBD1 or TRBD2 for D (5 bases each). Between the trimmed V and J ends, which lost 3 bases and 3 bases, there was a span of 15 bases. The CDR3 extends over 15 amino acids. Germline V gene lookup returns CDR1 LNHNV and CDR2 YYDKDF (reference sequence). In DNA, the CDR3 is TGTGCCACCAGCAGGGGTTGGGACGAAAACTACGAGCAGTACGTC. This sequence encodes CATSRGWDENYEQYV.

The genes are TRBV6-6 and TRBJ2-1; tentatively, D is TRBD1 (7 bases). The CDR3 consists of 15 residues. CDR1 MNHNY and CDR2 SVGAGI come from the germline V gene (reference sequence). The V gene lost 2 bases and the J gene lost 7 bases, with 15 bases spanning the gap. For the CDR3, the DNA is TGTGCCAGCAGTTACGCCCAGGGGGGATGGAATGAGCAGTTCTTC. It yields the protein CASSYAQGGWNEQFF.

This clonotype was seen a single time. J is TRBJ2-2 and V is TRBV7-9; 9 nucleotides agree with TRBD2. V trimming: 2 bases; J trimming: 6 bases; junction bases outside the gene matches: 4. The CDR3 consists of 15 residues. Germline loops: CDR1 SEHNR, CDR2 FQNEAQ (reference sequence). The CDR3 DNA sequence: TGTGCCAGCAGCTTACTAGCGGGAAGGGCCGGGGAGCTGTTTTTT. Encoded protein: CASSLLAGRAGELFF.

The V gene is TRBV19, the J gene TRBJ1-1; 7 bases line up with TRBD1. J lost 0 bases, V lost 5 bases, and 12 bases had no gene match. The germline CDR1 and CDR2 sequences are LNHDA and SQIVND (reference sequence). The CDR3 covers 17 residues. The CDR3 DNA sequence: TGTGCCAGTAGTCCCCCCGGGACAGAGCGGATGAACACTGAAGCTTTCTTT. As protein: CASSPPGTERMNTEAFF. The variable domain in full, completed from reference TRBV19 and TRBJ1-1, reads DGGITQSPKYLFRKEGQNVTLSCEQNLNHDAMYWYRQDPGQGLRLIYYSQIVNDFQKGDIAEGYSVSREKKESFPLTVTSAQKNPTAFYLCASSPPGTERMNTEAFFGQGTRLTVV.

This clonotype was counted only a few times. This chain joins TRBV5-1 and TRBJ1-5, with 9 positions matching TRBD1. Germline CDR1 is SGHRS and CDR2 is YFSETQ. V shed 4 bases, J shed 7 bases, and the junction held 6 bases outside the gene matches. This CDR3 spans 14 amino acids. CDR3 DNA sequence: TGCGCCAGCAGCGCAGGGACAGGGAGGCAGCCCCAGCATTTT. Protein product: CASSAGTGRQPQHF.

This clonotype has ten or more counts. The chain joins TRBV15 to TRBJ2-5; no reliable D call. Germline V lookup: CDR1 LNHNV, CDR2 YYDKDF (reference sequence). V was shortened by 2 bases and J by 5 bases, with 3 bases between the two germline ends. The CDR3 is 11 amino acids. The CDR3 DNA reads TGTGCCACCAGCAGAATGGAGACCCAGTACTTC. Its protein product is CATSRMETQYF.

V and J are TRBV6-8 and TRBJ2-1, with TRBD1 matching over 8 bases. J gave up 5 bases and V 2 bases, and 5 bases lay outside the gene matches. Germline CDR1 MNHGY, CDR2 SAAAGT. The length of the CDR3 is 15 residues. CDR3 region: CASSYPGTGNNEQFF. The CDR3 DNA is TGTGCCAGCAGTTACCCCGGGACAGGTAACAATGAGCAGTTCTTC.

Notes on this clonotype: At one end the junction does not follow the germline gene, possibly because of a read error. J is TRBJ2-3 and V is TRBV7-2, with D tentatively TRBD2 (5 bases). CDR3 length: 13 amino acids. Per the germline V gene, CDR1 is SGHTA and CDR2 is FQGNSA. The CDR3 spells CASSLAEDDTQYF. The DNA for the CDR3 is TGTGCCAGCAGCCTAGCTGAGGATGATACGCAGTATTTT.